These 5 T cell receptor beta chains came from one sample sequenced in a study of T cells in Graves' hyperthyroidism and ophthalmopathy (dated by TCRdb to about 2019). Library preparation was by multiplex PCR. The instrument given in TCRdb is Illumina HiSeq 2000. The TCR beta CDR3 regions were amplified from the RNA transcripts. For the first round of RT-PCR on the TCR CDR3, the HTBI primer set was used together with the Qiagen OneStep RT-PCR kit. TCRdb reprocessed the public reads (quality trimming at Q25 with fastp, clone calling with MiXCR) and kept in-frame beta chains. CDR3 protein duplicates are merged, each entry listing the most common genes and DNA. The sample has about 400,000 distinct CDR3 sequences on record, roughly 14% of them singletons. The ten largest clones capture about 13% of the sample. The sequenced sample consisted of blood. The receptors were sampled from a man aged 18-30 years with Graves' ophthalmopathy.

To note about this clonotype: Possible read error: a much larger clone is one base away. The rearrangement uses TRBV6-5 and TRBJ1-2; D remains ambiguous. CDR3 length: 14 amino acids. Germline V CDR1 and CDR2: MNHEY, SVGAGI. The CDR3 DNA is TGTGCCAGAAGTTACGGCTCCGGAGGGTATGGCTACACCTTC. Amino acid sequence: CARSYGSGGYGYTF.

The gene calls are TRBV30 and TRBJ2-5; D is perhaps TRBD2 (7 bases). Looked up from germline, CDR1 is GTSNPN and CDR2 is SVGIG (reference sequence). This CDR3 has 17 amino acids. V was pared by 6 bases and J by 2 bases, with 25 bases between. In DNA form, the CDR3 reads TGTGCCTGCCGCCCGGGGGCCGTTACTAGCGTACAAGAGACCCAGTACTTC. Encoded protein: CACRPGAVTSVQETQYF.

The rearrangement links TRBV14 to TRBJ2-7; 11 bases map to TRBD1. Germline V lookup: CDR1 SGHDN, CDR2 FVKESK. The V and J ends lost 5 bases and 5 bases, in that order; junction bases with no gene match: 5. The CDR3 length is 14 residues. DNA of the CDR3: TGTGCCAGCAGCAAGGGGACAGGGGGACACGAGCAGTACTTC. This sequence encodes CASSKGTGGHEQYF.

In its sample, this clonotype was seen many times. The genes are TRBV2 and TRBJ2-1; 12 bases map to TRBD2. The J segment lost 7 bases and the V segment lost 6 bases, leaving 7 bases of the junction unmatched. Germline CDR1 and CDR2: SNHLY and FYNNEI. This CDR3 is built from 15 residues. CDR3 amino acids: CASRLVGLAGNEQFF. The CDR3 DNA is TGTGCCAGCAGACTAGTCGGACTAGCGGGGAATGAGCAGTTCTTC.

This clonotype was found many times. V usage is TRBV7-2 and J usage is TRBJ2-1, with D perhaps matching TRBD1 or TRBD2 (5 bases each). Trimming left V 1 base short and J 6 bases short, with 10 bases between. The V gene's germline CDR1 is SGHTA and CDR2 FQGNSA. The CDR3 loop spans 14 amino acids. CDR3 DNA: TGTGCCAGCAGCTTAGGGGGGATGAGCAATGAGCAGTTCTTC. Amino acid sequence: CASSLGGMSNEQFF.